These T cell receptor beta chains were read from a single sample in a study of cytomegalovirus exposure and HLA in healthy donors. The protocol was immunoSEQ multiplex PCR, while the TCRdb copy is restricted to in-frame clones and leaves out a portion. The sample contains approximately 150,000 clones, 82% of which appear only once. Source material: PBMCs. These TCRs come from an older woman in good health and CMV-seropositive. Both conserved end residues are part of each CDR3.

v_gene	j_gene	CDR3aa
TRBV27	TRBJ2-5	CASSTSGLAGLGSYEQYF
TRBV7-2	TRBJ1-3	CASSREGLSSGNTIYF
TRBV2	TRBJ1-5	CASSDSYSNQPQHF
TRBV9	TRBJ2-7	CASSPHLSSYEQYF
TRBV4-2	TRBJ2-1	CASSLSAGGDYNEQFF
TRBV30	TRBJ2-7	CAWSGTGFYEQYF
TRBV13	TRBJ2-7	CASSFSGSSYEQYF
TRBV19	TRBJ1-5	CASSIGTANSNQPQHF
TRBV6-5	TRBJ2-7	CASWTQAGPPGGQYF
TRBV7-2	TRBJ2-1	CASSLVPQRWQFF
TRBV6-6	TRBJ1-4	CACAGATNEKLFF
TRBV7-2	TRBJ2-1	CASSLVSAGKYNEQFF
TRBV29-1	TRBJ1-1	CSVHNIKTVEAFF
TRBV6-5	TRBJ1-2	CASGTGEVGGYTF
TRBV30	TRBJ2-7	CAWRPLRQGREQYF
TRBV27	TRBJ2-2	CASRRGWARLDTGELFF
TRBV9	TRBJ2-7	CASSVGEVAYEQYF
TRBV19	TRBJ1-1	CASIRGQGTEAFF
TRBV7-9	TRBJ1-1	CASSLGGGEGVAFF
TRBV19	TRBJ2-3	CASSPSERLTDTQYF
TRBV2	TRBJ2-1	CASITSGSWDEQFF
TRBV15	TRBJ2-1	CATSRVGDEQFF
TRBV9	TRBJ2-7	CASSVIPDGSSYEQYF
TRBV4-3	TRBJ2-1	CASSQDNGAGANEQFF
TRBV5-1	TRBJ2-5	CASSLALQETQYF
TRBV4-2	TRBJ1-2	CASSQDVTARYGYTF
TRBV7-3	TRBJ2-2	CASSLAGGITGELFF
TRBV2	TRBJ2-7	CASSDGRADEQYF
TRBV4-3	TRBJ2-5	CASSQDIGQGGRTQYF
TRBV27	TRBJ2-1	CASSLLNGLEYNEQFF
TRBV20-1	TRBJ2-1	CSAPGTSMQFF
TRBV9	TRBJ1-2	CASSPTGLDYGYTF
TRBV6-1	TRBJ2-2	CASSEGRANTGELFF
TRBV27	TRBJ1-1	CASSFPGGSEAFF
TRBV27	TRBJ2-7	CASSLTPPSLTRYEQYF
TRBV28	TRBJ2-3	CASTSVGTDTQYF